These 3 T cell receptor beta chains originate from one sample sequenced in a study of T cells in Graves' hyperthyroidism and ophthalmopathy. Template material for amplifying TCR beta CDR3 regions consisted of RNA transcripts. HTBI primers were employed in a first-round RT-PCR of the TCR CDR3. One entry per CDR3 protein results from TCRdb running MiXCR on the multiplex PCR reads. The sample lists around 270,000 distinct CDR3 sequences; roughly a fifth were seen once. The sequencing sample was made of blood. All receptors come from a middle-aged man with Graves' ophthalmopathy.

This clonotype was counted many times. The chain links TRBV5-1 to TRBJ1-1, with a possible D match to TRBD1 (5 bases). V was trimmed by 1 base and J by 5 bases, leaving 12 bases between them. CDR1 is SGHRS and CDR2 is YFSETQ in the germline V gene. The CDR3 has 14 amino acids. DNA of the CDR3: TGCGCCAGCAGCTTGAAGGGGCCCCAAACTGAAGCTTTCTTT. It encodes CASSLKGPQTEAFF.

V usage is TRBV6-5 and J usage is TRBJ1-6; 7 bases line up with TRBD1. With V trimmed by 2 bases and J by 5 bases, 9 bases remained unmatched. Per germline, CDR1 MNHEY and CDR2 SVGAGI. This CDR3 contains 17 residues. CDR3 loop: CASSYAASGTDNSPLHF. The CDR3 DNA sequence: TGTGCCAGCAGTTACGCGGCTTCCGGGACAGATAATTCACCCCTCCACTTT.

The chain uses TRBV20-1 and TRBJ2-7, with 15 nucleotides matching TRBD2. The CDR3 is 15 amino acids. Germline V gene data show CDR1 as DFQATT and CDR2 as SNEGSKA (reference sequence). With V trimmed by 6 bases and J by 0 bases, 3 bases remained unmatched. Written as DNA, the CDR3 is TGCAGTGCGGGACTAGCGGGAGGAAACTCCTACGAGCAGTACTTC. Its translation is CSAGLAGGNSYEQYF.